Shown below are 18 T cell receptor beta chains from a single sample sequenced in a study of blood T cell repertoires in COVID-19. Here immunoSEQ multiplex PCR was the method, and the copy in TCRdb shows in-frame clones only, minus some. This table has fewer than 200,000 clones, over 60% appearing once. The specimen sequenced was peripheral blood. These receptor sequences come from a woman in her 70s with acute or convalescent COVID-19.

In its sample, this clone was seen once. The chain carries TRBV23-1 and TRBJ2-2; 9 positions agree with TRBD1. TRBV23-1 is known as an ORF, though its function is uncertain. V dropped 4 bases and J dropped 3; count of bases not matched to a gene: 6. CDR3 size: 16 residues. As DNA, the CDR3 is TGCGCCAGCAGTCCTAGGACAGGGGTCTACACCGGGGAGCTGTTTTTT. Its protein product is CASSPRTGVYTGELFF.

The genes are TRBV12-3 or TRBV12-4 and TRBJ1-2; D uncertain. CDR3 size: 11 residues. Trimming removed 5 bases at V and 3 bases at J, with 4 bases between. In nucleotides, the CDR3 is TGTGCCAGCAGTCGGTACTATGGCTACACCTTC. This translates into CASSRYYGYTF.

The V and J genes are TRBV5-4 and TRBJ1-2; possible D gene TRBD1, 5 bases. V gave up 2 bases and J gave up 4 bases, with 12 bases separating them. Germline V CDR1 and CDR2: SGHNT, YYREEE (reference sequence). The CDR3 covers 14 residues. As DNA, the CDR3 is TGTGCCAGCAGCTTCCCCAGGGCCGCCTATGGCTACACCTTC. Its translation: CASSFPRAAYGYTF.

The V gene is TRBV6-5, the J gene TRBJ1-2; weak D call: TRBD1 (5 bases). V shed 4 bases and J shed 7 bases, with 13 bases lying between them. The germline CDR1 and CDR2 sequences are MNHEY and SVGAGI. The CDR3 is 13 amino acids. CDR3 sequence: CASSFGRVGGYTF. The CDR3, as DNA: TGTGCCAGCAGTTTTGGCAGGGTGGGTGGCTACACCTTC.

This chain links TRBV19 with TRBJ1-2, with 7 bases lining up with TRBD1. Germline assignment: CDR1 LNHDA and CDR2 SQIVND (reference sequence). CDR3 length equals 16 residues. Trimming at V came to 4 bases and at J to 6 bases, leaving 14 bases not matched to a gene. The CDR3 sequence is CASSTRRQGIPHGYTF. For the CDR3, the DNA is TGTGCCAGTAGTACCCGTCGACAGGGTATTCCGCATGGCTACACCTTC.

V is TRBV5-1 and J is TRBJ1-1; TRBD1 matches 8 bases. The CDR3 totals 12 residues. Germline-derived CDR1 and CDR2 are SGHRS and YFSETQ. V dropped 4 bases and J dropped 7; count of bases not matched to a gene: 3. The CDR3: CASSRDRSEAFF. The CDR3 DNA reads as TGCGCCAGCAGCAGGGACAGGAGTGAAGCTTTCTTT.

This CDR3 reads CASSSLAGGNYEQYF. DNA for the CDR3: TGTGCCAGCAGCTCCCTAGCGGGAGGGAACTACGAGCAGTACTTC. The chain employs TRBV7-6 and TRBJ2-7; 12 nucleotides align to TRBD2. CDR3 length equals 15 residues. Germline V CDR1 and CDR2: SGHVS, FNYEAQ. Trimming cost V 4 bases and J 3 bases; bases outside gene matches: 4.

The chain has TRBV30 and TRBJ1-1, with D perhaps matching TRBD1 (5 bases). This CDR3 comprises 16 residues. CDR1 and CDR2 (germline): GTSNPN, SVGIG (reference sequence). The V and J ends lost 2 bases and 0 bases respectively, with 16 bases between them. The CDR3 nucleotides read TGTGCCTGGAGTCTCGCGGGAGGGGTCATGAACACTGAAGCTTTCTTT. This translates into CAWSLAGGVMNTEAFF.

The gene calls are TRBV5-1 and TRBJ2-3; TRBD2 agrees at 7 bases. Germline V gene lookup returns CDR1 SGHRS and CDR2 YFSETQ. Trimming cost V 4 bases and J 2 bases; bases outside gene matches: 7. The CDR3 loop spans 15 amino acids. The CDR3 reads CASSMGTTTTDTQYF. Here the CDR3 DNA reads TGCGCCAGCAGCATGGGGACTACTACCACAGATACGCAGTATTTT.

This clone was counted a few times. The chain carries TRBV5-6 and TRBJ1-2, with 8 positions matching TRBD1. CDR1 is SGHDT and CDR2 is YYEEEE in the germline V gene. J lost 8 bases, V lost 4 bases, and 22 bases had no gene match. This CDR3 has 18 residues. Here the CDR3 reads CASSPTGGGGRGLGGYTF. CDR3 DNA: TGTGCCAGCAGCCCCACAGGGGGTGGAGGTAGAGGTTTGGGAGGCTACACCTTC.

This clone was seen just once. The chain links TRBV30 to TRBJ2-7, with D unclear. V lost 5 bases to trimming and J lost 4 bases, with 9 bases between them. Germline lookup yields CDR1 GTSNPN and CDR2 SVGIG (reference sequence). The CDR3 contains 11 residues. The chain's CDR3 is CAWGHLYEQYF. CDR3 sequence (DNA): TGTGCCTGGGGCCATCTTTACGAGCAGTACTTC.

The V and J genes are TRBV29-1 and TRBJ2-7; D may be TRBD1 (5 bases). The CDR3 is made up of 13 amino acids. V lost 4 bases and J lost 5, with 15 bases in between. CDR1 SQVTM and CDR2 ANQGSEA come from the germline V gene. The CDR3 is CSVGGQGVNEQYF. Written as DNA, the CDR3 is TGCAGCGTTGGTGGGCAGGGCGTCAACGAGCAGTACTTC.

The chain has TRBV5-4 and TRBJ2-1; D possibly corresponds to TRBD2 (6 bases). CDR3 length equals 15 residues. V lost 5 bases, J lost 2 bases, and 14 bases lay in between. The germline gives CDR1 SGHNT, CDR2 YYREEE (reference sequence). CDR3 DNA sequence: TGTGCCAGCAGTTCCGACTGGAGGGCCTACAATGAGCAGTTCTTC. The encoded protein is CASSSDWRAYNEQFF.

The V call is TRBV12-3 or TRBV12-4, the J call TRBJ1-2; TRBD1 is a possible D gene (6 bases). V lost 5 bases to trimming and J lost 8 bases, with 12 bases between them. This CDR3 comprises 12 residues. The CDR3 nucleotides read TGTGCCAGCAGTGTCCCAGGGGAAGGCTACACCTTC. It translates to CASSVPGEGYTF.

The chain recombines TRBV18 with TRBJ2-1; 10 bases are a match to TRBD2. The V gene end was trimmed by 7 bases and the J gene end by 6 bases; junction bases not matched to a gene: 3. Germline V lookup: CDR1 KGHSH, CDR2 LQKENI. The length of the CDR3 is 13 residues. CDR3 residues: CASFASGSNEQFF. The CDR3 coding sequence is TGTGCCAGCTTCGCTAGCGGGAGCAATGAGCAGTTCTTC.

This clone appeared a few times. The V and J genes are TRBV2 and TRBJ2-1; tentatively, D is TRBD2 (6 bases). CDR3 length equals 16 residues. Trimming removed 5 bases from V and 2 bases from J, with 16 bases in between. The germline V gene encodes CDR1 SNHLY and CDR2 FYNNEI. CDR3 DNA sequence: TGTGCCAGCAGTACCGGGACTTCCTTTACCTACAATGAGCAGTTCTTC. Translating it yields CASSTGTSFTYNEQFF.

The chain's CDR3 is CASSPEPNQPQHF. DNA for the CDR3: TGTGCCAGCAGTCCAGAACCTAATCAGCCCCAGCATTTT. J is TRBJ1-5 and V is TRBV12-3 or TRBV12-4; D is unclear. V lost 5 bases and J 4 bases, leaving 9 bases between the germline ends. The CDR3 has 13 amino acids.

J is TRBJ2-1 and V is TRBV20-1; D is uncertain. CDR3 size: 16 residues. From germline, CDR1 is DFQATT and CDR2 SNEGSKA (reference sequence). V lost 3 bases, J lost 2 bases, and 17 bases lay in between. The CDR3 spells CSASHGEATTYNEQFF. The CDR3 nucleotides are TGCAGTGCTAGTCATGGAGAGGCCACCACCTACAATGAGCAGTTCTTC.